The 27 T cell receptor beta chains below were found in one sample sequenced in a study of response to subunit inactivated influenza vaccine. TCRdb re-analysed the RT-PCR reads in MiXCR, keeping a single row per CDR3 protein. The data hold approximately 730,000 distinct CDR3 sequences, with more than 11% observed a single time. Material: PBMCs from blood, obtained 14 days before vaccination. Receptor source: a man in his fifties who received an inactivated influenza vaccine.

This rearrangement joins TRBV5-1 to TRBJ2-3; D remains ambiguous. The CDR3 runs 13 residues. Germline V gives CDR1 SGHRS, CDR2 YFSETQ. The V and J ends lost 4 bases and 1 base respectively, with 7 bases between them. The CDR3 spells CASSNRGTDTQYF. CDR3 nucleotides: TGCGCCAGCAGCAACCGGGGCACAGATACGCAGTATTTT.

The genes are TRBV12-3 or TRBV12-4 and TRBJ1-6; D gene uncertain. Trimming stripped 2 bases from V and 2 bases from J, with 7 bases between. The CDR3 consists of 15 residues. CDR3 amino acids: CASSLWRPYNSPLHF. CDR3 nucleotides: TGTGCCAGCAGTTTATGGCGTCCCTATAATTCACCCCTCCACTTT.

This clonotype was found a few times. CDR3 protein: CASSPTGVRGYTF. The CDR3 nucleotides read TGTGCCAGCAGTCCCACAGGGGTACGCGGCTACACCTTC. This chain uses TRBV12-3 or TRBV12-4 with TRBJ1-2; 7 nucleotides match TRBD1. There are 13 residues in the CDR3. With V trimmed by 5 bases and J by 8 bases, 8 bases remained unmatched.

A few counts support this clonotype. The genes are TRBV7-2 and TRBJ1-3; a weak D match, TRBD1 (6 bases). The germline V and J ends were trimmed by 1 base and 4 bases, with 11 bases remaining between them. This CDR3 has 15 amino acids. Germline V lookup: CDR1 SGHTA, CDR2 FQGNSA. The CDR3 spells CASSLVTGSGNTIYF. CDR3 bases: TGTGCCAGCAGCTTAGTCACAGGGTCCGGAAACACCATATATTTT.

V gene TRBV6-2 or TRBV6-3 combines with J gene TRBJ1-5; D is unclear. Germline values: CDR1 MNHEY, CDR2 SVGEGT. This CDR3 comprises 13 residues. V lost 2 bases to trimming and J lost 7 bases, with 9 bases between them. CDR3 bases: TGTGCCAGCAGTTACGTGGGTGGACAGCCCCAGCATTTT. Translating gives CASSYVGGQPQHF.

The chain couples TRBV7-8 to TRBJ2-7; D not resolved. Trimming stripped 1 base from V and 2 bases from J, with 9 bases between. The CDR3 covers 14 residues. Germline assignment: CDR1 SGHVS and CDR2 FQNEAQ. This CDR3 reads CASSLEAKTYEQYF. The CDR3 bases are TGTGCCAGCAGCTTAGAAGCCAAGACCTACGAGCAGTACTTC.

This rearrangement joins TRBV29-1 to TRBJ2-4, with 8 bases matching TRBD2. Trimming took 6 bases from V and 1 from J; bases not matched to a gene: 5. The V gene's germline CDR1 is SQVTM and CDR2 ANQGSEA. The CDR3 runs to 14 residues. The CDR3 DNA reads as TGCAGCGTCGATACGGGGGGGGCCAAAAACATTCAGTACTTC. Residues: CSVDTGGAKNIQYF.

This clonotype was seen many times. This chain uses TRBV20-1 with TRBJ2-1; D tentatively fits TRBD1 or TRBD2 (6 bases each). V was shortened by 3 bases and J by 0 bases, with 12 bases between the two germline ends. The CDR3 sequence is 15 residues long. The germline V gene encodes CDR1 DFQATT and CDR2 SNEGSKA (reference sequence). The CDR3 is CSAREGEASYNEQFF. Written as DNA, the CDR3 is TGCAGTGCTAGGGAGGGGGAAGCCTCCTACAATGAGCAGTTCTTC.

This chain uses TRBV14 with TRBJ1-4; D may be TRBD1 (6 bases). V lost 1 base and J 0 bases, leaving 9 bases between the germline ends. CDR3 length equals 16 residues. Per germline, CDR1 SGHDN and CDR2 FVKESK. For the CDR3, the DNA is TGTGCCAGCAGCCAAGGACGGACAGCAACTAATGAAAAACTGTTTTTT. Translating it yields CASSQGRTATNEKLFF.

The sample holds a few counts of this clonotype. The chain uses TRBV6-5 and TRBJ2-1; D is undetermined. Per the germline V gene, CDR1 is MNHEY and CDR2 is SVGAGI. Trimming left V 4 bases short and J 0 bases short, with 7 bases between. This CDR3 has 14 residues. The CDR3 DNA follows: TGTGCCAGCAGTTGGTCGGACTCCTACAATGAGCAGTTCTTC. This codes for CASSWSDSYNEQFF.

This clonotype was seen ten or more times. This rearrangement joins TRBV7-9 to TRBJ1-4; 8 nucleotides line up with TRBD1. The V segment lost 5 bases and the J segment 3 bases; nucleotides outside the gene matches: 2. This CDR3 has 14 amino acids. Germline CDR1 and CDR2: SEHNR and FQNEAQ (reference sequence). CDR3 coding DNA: TGTGCCAGCAGCCCGGACAGGGCTAATGAAAAACTGTTTTTT. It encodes CASSPDRANEKLFF.

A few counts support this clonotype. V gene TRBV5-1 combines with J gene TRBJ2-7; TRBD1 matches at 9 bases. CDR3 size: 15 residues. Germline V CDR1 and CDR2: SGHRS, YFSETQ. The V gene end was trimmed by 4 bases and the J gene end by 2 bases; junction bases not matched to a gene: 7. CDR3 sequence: CASSGGTGITYEQYF. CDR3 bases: TGCGCCAGCAGCGGGGGGACAGGGATCACCTACGAGCAGTACTTC.

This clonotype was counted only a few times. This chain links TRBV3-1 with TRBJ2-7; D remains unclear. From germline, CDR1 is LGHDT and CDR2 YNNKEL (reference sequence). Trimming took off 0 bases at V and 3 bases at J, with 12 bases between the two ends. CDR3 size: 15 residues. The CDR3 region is CASSQEELPYYEQYF. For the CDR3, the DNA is TGTGCCAGCAGCCAAGAGGAGCTACCCTACTACGAGCAGTACTTC.

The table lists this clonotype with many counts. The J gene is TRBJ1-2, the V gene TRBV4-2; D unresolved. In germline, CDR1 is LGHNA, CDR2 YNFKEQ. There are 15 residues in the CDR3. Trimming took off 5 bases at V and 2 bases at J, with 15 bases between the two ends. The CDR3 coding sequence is TGTGCCAGCAGCTACCGGGAAACTGACAACTATGGCTACACCTTC. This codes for CASSYRETDNYGYTF.

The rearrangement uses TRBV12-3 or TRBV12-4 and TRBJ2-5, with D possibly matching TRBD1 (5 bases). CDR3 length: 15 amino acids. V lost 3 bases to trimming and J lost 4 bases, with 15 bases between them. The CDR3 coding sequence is TGTGCCAGCAGTTTTCAGGCAGGGATAGGAGAGACCCAGTACTTC. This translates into CASSFQAGIGETQYF.

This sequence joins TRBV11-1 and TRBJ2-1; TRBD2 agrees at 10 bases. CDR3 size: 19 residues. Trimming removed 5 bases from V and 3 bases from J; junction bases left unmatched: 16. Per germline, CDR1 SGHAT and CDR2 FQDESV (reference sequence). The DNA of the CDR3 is TGTGCCAGCAGCCCGACCTGGACGGTTAGCGGGGGGCACTACAATGAGCAGTTCTTC. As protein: CASSPTWTVSGGHYNEQFF. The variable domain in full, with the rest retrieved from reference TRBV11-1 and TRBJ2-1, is EAEVAQSPRYKITEKSQAVAFWCDPISGHATLYWYRQILGQGPELLVQFQDESVVDDSQLPKDRFSAERLKGVDSTLKIQPAELGDSAMYLCASSPTWTVSGGHYNEQFFGPGTRLTVL.

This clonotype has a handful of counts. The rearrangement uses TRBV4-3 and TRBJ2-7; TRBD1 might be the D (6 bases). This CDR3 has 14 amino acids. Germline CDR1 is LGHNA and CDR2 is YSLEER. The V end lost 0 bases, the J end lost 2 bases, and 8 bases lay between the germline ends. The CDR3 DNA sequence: TGCGCCAGCAGCCAAGATGGGGACACCTACGAGCAGTACTTC. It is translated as CASSQDGDTYEQYF.

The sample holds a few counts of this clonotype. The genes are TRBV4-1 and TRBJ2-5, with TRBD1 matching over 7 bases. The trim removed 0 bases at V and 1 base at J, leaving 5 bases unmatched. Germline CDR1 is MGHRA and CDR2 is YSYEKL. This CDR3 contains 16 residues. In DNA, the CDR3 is TGCGCCAGCAGCCAAGAAGGGGGCTACTTCCAAGAGACCCAGTACTTC. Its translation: CASSQEGGYFQETQYF.

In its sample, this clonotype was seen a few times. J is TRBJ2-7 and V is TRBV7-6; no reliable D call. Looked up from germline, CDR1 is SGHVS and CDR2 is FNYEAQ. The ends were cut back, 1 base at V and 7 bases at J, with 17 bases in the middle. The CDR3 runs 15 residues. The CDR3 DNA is TGTGCCAGCAGCTTAGGGTTTTCTGATATGAGGGAGCAGTACTTC. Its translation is CASSLGFSDMREQYF.

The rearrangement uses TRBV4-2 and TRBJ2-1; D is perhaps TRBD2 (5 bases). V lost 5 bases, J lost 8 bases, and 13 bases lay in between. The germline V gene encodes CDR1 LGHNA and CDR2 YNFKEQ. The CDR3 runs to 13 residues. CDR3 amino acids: CASSYPGNDEQFF. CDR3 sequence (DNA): TGTGCCAGCAGCTACCCGGGGAACGATGAGCAGTTCTTC.

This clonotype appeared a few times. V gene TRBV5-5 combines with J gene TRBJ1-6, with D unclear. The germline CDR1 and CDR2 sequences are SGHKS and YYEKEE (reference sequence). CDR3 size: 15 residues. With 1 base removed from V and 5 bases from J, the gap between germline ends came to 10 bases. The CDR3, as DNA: TGTGCCAGCAGCTTGCGGGCAGGCCATAATTCACCCCTCCACTTT. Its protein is CASSLRAGHNSPLHF. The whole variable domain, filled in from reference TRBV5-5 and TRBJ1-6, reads DAGVTQSPTHLIKTRGQQVTLRCSPISGHKSVSWYQQVLGQGPQFIFQYYEKEERGRGNFPDRFSARQFPNYSSELNVNALLLGDSALYLCASSLRAGHNSPLHFGNGTRLTVT.

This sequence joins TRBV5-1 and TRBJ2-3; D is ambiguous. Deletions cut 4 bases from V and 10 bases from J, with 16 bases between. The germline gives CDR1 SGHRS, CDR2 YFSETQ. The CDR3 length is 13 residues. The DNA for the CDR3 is TGCGCCAGCAGCCGAGAAAAAAGCTCTCCGCAGTATTTT. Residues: CASSREKSSPQYF.

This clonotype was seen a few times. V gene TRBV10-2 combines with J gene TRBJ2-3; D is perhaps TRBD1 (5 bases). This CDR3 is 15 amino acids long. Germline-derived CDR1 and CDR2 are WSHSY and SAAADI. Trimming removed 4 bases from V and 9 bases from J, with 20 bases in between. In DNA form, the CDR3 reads TGCGCCAGCAGTGCGCAGGGTCTGCGGCCGAAAACGCAGTATTTT. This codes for CASSAQGLRPKTQYF.

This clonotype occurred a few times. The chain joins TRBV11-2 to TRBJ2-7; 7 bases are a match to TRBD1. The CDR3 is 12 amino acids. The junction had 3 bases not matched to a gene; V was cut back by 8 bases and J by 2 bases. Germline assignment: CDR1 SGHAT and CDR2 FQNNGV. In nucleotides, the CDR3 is TGTGCCAGCGTCGGGACAGCCTACGAGCAGTACTTC. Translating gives CASVGTAYEQYF. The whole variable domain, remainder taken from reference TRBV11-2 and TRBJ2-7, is EAGVAQSPRYKIIEKRQSVAFWCNPISGHATLYWYQQILGQGPKLLIQFQNNGVVDDSQLPKDRFSAERLKGVDSTLKIQPAKLEDSAVYLCASVGTAYEQYFGPGTRLTVT.

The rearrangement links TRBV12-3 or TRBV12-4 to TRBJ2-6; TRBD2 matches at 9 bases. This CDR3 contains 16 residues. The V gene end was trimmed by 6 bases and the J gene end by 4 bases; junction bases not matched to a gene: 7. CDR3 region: CASSAGGLMGANVLTF. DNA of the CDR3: TGTGCCAGCAGCGCGGGGGGGCTTATGGGGGCCAACGTCCTGACTTTC.

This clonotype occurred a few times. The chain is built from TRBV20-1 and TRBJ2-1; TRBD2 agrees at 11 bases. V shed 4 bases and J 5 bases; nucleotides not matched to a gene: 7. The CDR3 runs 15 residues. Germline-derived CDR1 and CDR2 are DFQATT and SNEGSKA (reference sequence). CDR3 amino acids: CSAMASGGSHNEQFF. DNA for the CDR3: TGCAGTGCTATGGCTAGCGGGGGGTCCCACAATGAGCAGTTCTTC.

CDR3: CASSKDSQSITRGYTF. The CDR3 DNA reads as TGCGCCAGCAGCAAGGATTCTCAGTCCATAACGCGTGGCTACACCTTC. This chain links TRBV5-1 with TRBJ1-2; D gene unclear. V shed 4 bases and J shed 7 bases, with 23 bases lying between them. This CDR3 has 16 residues. Looked up from germline, CDR1 is SGHRS and CDR2 is YFSETQ.